This entry concerns a single T cell receptor (beta chain). Original methodology: Estimation of nucleated cell counts was performed using reference gene primer amplification. Using immunoSEQ multiplex PCR, the repertoire was profiled, and TCRdb retains in-frame clones only, with some absent. D and trimming come from the DNA, and the V and J calls and clone size come from that table. The sample yields roughly 68,000 clones, approximately 79% seen once. The data originate from a study of blood T cell repertoires in COVID-19. Turning to the study itself: Samples taken during acute and convalescent COVID-19 were collected in the United States, Italy and Spain. Sample material is recorded as cDNA or gDNA derived from T cells, B-cell-depleted T cells, or PBMCs.

The CDR3 is 16 amino acids. The V and J ends lost 1 base and 3 bases respectively, with 13 bases between them. The V gene's germline CDR1 is SGHNT and CDR2 YENEEA. This TCR came from a man older than 75 with active COVID-19. The specimen was peripheral blood. The V gene is TRBV11-3, the J gene TRBJ2-1; D is ambiguous. The CDR3 DNA reads as TGTGCCAGCAGCTTAGGGCCCACCCTTTTCTACAATGAGCAGTTCTTC. This translates into CASSLGPTLFYNEQFF.